This TCR beta chain came from a study of T cell responses to AZD1222 COVID-19 vaccine. Some clones are missing from TCRdb's copy, which holds only in-frame ones; the method was immunoSEQ multiplex PCR. The sample includes under 120,000 clones, more than 90% of them seen just once. Looked up from germline, CDR1 is LNHDA and CDR2 is SQIVND (reference sequence). V was clipped by 5 bases and J by 7 bases; unmatched bases: 10. CDR3 length: 15 residues. This clone was counted a single time. Its antigen is still unknown. Study-wide findings and caveats: Spike-wide vaccine-associated CD4 TCRs dominated at 160-218 and 743-854. Donors were largely white British and mainly female; clonal diversity was possibly underestimated. Of the AZD1222 recipients, only five to seven were seropositive at baseline. Spike-specific TCR breadth and depth both grew after two AZD1222 doses.

Specimen: peripheral blood, collected on day 0 of AZD1222 vaccination. The source is an adult in good health. The V gene is TRBV19, the J gene TRBJ2-1, with TRBD1 matching 8 bases. The CDR3 DNA follows: TGTGCCAGTAGTCTCGACAGGGGATCAAGTAATGAGCAGTTCTTC. This translates into CASSLDRGSSNEQFF.